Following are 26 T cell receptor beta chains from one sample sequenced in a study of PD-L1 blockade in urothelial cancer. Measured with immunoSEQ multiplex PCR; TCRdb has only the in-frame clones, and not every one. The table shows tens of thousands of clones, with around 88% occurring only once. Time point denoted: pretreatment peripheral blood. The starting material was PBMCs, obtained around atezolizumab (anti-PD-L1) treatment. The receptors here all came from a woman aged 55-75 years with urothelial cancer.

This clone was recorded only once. CDR3 nucleotide sequence: TGTGCCAGCGGGACAGGGCGAGATACGCAGTATTTT. Its translation is CASGTGRDTQYF. The chain has TRBV21-1 and TRBJ2-3; the D call of TRBD1 is as the table states it, not checked on the DNA. TRBV21-1 is annotated as a pseudogene. This CDR3 has 12 residues.

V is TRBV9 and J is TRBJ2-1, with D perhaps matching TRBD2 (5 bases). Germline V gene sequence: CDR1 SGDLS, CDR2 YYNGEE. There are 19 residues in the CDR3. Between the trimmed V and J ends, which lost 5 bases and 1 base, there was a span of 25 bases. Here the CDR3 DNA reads TGTGCCAGCAGTCGCACCGGGCTCACTAGTTATCTTTCCTACAATGAGCAGTTCTTC. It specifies CASSRTGLTSYLSYNEQFF.

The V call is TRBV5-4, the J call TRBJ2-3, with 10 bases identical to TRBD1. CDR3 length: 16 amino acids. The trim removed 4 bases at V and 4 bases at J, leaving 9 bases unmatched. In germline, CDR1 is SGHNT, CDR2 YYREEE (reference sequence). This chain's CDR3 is CASSQDRGRVADTQYF. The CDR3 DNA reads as TGTGCCAGCAGCCAGGACAGGGGGAGGGTTGCAGATACGCAGTATTTT.

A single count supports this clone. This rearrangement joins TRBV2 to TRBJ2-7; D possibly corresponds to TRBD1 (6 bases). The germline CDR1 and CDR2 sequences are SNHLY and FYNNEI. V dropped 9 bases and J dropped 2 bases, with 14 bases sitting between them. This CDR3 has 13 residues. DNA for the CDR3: TGTGCCAGAATGAAGACAGGTACCTACGAGCAGTACTTC. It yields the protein CARMKTGTYEQYF. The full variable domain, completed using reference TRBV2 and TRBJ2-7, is EPEVTQTPSHQVTQMGQEVILRCVPISNHLYFYWYRQILGQKVEFLVSFYNNEISEKSEIFDDQFSVERPDGSNFTLKIRSTKLEDSAMYFCARMKTGTYEQYFGPGTRLTVT.

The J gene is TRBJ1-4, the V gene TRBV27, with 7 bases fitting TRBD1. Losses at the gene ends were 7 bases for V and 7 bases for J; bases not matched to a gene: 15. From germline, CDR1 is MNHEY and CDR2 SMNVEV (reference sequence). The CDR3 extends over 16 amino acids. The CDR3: CASTKQGTTGFEKLFF. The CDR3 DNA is TGTGCCAGCACAAAACAGGGGACGACGGGTTTTGAAAAACTGTTTTTT.

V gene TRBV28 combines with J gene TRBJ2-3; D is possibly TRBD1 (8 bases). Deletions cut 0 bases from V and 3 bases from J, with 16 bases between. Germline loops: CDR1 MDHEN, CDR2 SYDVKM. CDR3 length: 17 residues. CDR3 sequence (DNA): TGTGCCAGCAGTTTATGGCCCGTACAGGGGGGGACAGATACGCAGTATTTT. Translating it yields CASSLWPVQGGTDTQYF.

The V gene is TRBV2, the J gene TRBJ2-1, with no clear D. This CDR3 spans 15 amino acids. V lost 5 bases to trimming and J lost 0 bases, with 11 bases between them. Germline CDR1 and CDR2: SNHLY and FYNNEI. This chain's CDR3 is CASSLDLSSYNEQFF. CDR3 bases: TGTGCCAGCAGTCTCGACTTGAGCTCCTACAATGAGCAGTTCTTC.

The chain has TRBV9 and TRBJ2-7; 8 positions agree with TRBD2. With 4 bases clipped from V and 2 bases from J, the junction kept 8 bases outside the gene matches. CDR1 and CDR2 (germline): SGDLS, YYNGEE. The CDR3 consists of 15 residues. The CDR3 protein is CASSTTGTSAYEQYF. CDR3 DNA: TGTGCCAGCAGCACCACCGGGACTAGTGCCTACGAGCAGTACTTC.

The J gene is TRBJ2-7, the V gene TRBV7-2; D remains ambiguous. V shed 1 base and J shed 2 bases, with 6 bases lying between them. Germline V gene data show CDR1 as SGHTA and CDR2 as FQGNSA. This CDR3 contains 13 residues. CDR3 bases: TGTGCCAGCAGCTTAGAGCCTACCTACGAGCAGTACTTC. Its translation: CASSLEPTYEQYF.

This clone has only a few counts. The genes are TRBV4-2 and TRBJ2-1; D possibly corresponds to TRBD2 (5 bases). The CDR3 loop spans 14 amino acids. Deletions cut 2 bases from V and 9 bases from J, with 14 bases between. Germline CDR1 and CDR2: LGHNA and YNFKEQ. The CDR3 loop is CASSQQGSSGEQFF. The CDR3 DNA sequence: TGTGCCAGCAGCCAACAAGGTTCGAGCGGTGAGCAGTTCTTC.

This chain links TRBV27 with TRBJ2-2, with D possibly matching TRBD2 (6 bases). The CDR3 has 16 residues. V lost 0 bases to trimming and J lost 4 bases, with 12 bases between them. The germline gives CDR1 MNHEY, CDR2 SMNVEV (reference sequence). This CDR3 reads CASSLSAGQGTGELFF. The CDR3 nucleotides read TGTGCCAGCAGTTTATCTGCGGGGCAGGGCACCGGGGAGCTGTTTTTT.

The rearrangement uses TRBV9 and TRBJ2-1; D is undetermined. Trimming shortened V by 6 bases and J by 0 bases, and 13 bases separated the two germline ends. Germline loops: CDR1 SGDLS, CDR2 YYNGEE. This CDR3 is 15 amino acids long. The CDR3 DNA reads TGTGCCAGCAACCTCGGTGGTAGCTCCTACAATGAGCAGTTCTTC. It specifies CASNLGGSSYNEQFF.

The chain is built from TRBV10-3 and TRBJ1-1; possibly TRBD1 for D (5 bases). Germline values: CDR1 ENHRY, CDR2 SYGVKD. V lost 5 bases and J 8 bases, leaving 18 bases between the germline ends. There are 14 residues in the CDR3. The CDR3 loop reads CAISSGGPLVEAFF. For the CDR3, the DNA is TGTGCCATCAGTTCCGGGGGTCCGTTAGTGGAAGCTTTCTTT.

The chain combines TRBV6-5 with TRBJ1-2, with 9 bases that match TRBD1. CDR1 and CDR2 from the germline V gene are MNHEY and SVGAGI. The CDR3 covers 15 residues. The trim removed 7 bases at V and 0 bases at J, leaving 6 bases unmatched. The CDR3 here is CASIPGQGTNYGYTF. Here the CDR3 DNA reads TGTGCCAGCATTCCGGGACAGGGCACTAACTATGGCTACACCTTC.

The CDR3 nucleotides are TGTGCCAGCAGTGGAGGGGGCGCTGAAGCTTTCTTT. Protein sequence: CASSGGGAEAFF. J is TRBJ1-1 and V is TRBV2, with 7 positions matching TRBD1. Germline V lookup: CDR1 SNHLY, CDR2 FYNNEI. The V segment lost 4 bases and the J segment 6 bases; nucleotides outside the gene matches: 2. The CDR3 contains 12 residues.

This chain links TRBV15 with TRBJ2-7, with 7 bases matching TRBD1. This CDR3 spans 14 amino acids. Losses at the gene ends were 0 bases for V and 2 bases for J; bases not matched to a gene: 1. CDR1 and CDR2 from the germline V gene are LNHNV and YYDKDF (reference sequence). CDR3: CATSRDQGAYEQYF. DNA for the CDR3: TGTGCCACCAGCAGAGACCAGGGGGCCTACGAGCAGTACTTC.

Here the CDR3 reads CASSAQSPGNTEAFF. CDR3 sequence (DNA): TGTGCCAGCAGCGCCCAAAGCCCAGGGAACACTGAAGCTTTCTTT. The gene calls are TRBV2 and TRBJ1-1; D is uncertain. CDR1 is SNHLY and CDR2 is FYNNEI in the germline V gene. V lost 6 bases and J 1 base, leaving 15 bases between the germline ends. The CDR3 length is 15 residues. The full variable domain, in which reference TRBV2 and TRBJ1-1 provide the parts outside the CDR3, is EPEVTQTPSHQVTQMGQEVILRCVPISNHLYFYWYRQILGQKVEFLVSFYNNEISEKSEIFDDQFSVERPDGSNFTLKIRSTKLEDSAMYFCASSAQSPGNTEAFFGQGTRLTVV.

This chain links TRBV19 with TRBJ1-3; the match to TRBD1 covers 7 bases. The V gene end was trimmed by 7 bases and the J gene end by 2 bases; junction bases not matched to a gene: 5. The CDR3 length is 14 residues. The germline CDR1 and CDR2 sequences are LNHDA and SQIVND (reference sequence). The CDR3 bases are TGTGCCAGTACTCCGACAGGGACTGGAAACACCATATATTTT. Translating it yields CASTPTGTGNTIYF.

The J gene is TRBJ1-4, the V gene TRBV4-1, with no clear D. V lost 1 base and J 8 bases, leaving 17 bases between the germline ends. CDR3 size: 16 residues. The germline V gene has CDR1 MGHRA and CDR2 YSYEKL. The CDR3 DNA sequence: TGCGCCAGCAGCCAAGTGGGCGGGTACAGTCGCGAAAAACTGTTTTTT. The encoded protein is CASSQVGGYSREKLFF.

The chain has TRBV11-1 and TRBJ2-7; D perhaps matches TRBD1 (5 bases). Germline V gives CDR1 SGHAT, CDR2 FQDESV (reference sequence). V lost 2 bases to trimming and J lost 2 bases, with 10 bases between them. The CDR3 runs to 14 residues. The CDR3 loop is CASSLYTGTYEQYF. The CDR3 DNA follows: TGTGCCAGCAGCTTATACACAGGAACCTACGAGCAGTACTTC.

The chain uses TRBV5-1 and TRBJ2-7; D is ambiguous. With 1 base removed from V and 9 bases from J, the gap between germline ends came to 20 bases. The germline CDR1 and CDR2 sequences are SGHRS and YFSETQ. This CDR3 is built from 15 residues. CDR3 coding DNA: TGCGCCAGCAGCTTGTCGTCTGCCCGCTTCCACGGGCAGTACTTC. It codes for CASSLSSARFHGQYF.

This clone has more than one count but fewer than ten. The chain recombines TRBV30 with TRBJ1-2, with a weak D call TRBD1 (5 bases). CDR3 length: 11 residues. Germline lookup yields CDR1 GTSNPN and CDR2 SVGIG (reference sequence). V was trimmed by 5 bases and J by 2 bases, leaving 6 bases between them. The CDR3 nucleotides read TGTGCCTGGCGACAGAACTATGGCTACACCTTC. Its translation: CAWRQNYGYTF.

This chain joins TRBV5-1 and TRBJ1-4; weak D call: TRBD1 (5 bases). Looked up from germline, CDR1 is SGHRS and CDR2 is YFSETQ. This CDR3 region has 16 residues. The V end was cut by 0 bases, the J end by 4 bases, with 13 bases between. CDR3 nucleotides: TGCGCCAGCAGCTTGGCCGGGGGACCCATTAATGAAAAACTGTTTTTT. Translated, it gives CASSLAGGPINEKLFF.

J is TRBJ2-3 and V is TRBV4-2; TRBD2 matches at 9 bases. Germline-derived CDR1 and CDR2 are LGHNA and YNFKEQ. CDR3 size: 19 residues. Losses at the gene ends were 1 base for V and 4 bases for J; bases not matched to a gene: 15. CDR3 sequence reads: CASSQVAMVEAGGPDTQYF. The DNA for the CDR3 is TGTGCCAGCAGCCAAGTTGCGATGGTCGAAGCGGGGGGCCCAGATACGCAGTATTTT.

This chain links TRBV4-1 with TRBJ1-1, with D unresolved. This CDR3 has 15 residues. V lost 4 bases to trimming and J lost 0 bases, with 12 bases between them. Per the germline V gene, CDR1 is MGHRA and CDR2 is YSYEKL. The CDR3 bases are TGCGCCAGCAGCCCGAAAGCGGGCATGAACACTGAAGCTTTCTTT. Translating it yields CASSPKAGMNTEAFF.

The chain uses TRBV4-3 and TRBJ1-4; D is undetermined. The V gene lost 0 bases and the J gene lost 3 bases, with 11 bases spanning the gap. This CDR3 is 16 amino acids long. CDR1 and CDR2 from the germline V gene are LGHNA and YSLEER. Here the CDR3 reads CASSQDVRVSNEKLFF. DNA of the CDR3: TGCGCCAGCAGCCAAGATGTGAGGGTGTCTAATGAAAAACTGTTTTTT.